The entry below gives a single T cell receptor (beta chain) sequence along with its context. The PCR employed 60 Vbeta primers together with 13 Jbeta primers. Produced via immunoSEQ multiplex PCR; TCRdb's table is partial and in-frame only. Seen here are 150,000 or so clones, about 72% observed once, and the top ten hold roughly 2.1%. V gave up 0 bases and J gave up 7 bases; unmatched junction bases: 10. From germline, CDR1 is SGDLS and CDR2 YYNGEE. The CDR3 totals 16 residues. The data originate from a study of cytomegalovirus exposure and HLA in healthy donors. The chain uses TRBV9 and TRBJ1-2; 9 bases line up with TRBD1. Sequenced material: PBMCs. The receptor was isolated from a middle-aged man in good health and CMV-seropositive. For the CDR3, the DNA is TGTGCCAGCAGCGTAGGCCCGGGACAGGGTCAAAGTGGCTACACCTTC. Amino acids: CASSVGPGQGQSGYTF.